What follows are 19 T cell receptor beta chains derived from one specimen sequenced in a study of CD8+CD57+ T cells in acquired aplastic anemia. Sequencing involved patients with CD8+CD57+ cell expansion previously shown by flow cytometry. Genomic DNA, the template, was used for profiling of the TCR beta VDJ and CDR3. One entry per CDR3 protein results from TCRdb running MiXCR on the reads. This table has 150,000 to 200,000 distinct CDR3 sequences, around 45% appearing once. Material: sorted CD4+, CD8+, or CD8+CD57+ T cells (not recorded which) from PBMCs. All receptors derive from a human donor with aplastic anemia.

J is TRBJ2-3 and V is TRBV6-1; the D gene is possibly TRBD1 (5 bases). The germline CDR1 and CDR2 sequences are MNHNS and SASEGT. This CDR3 has 15 residues. V lost 6 bases to trimming and J lost 1 base, with 14 bases between them. CDR3 DNA sequence: TGTGCCAGCAGAAGACAACAGACAGGCACAGATACGCAGTATTTT. This sequence encodes CASRRQQTGTDTQYF.

There are a few counts of this clonotype. J is TRBJ1-1 and V is TRBV20-1; 10 bases align to TRBD1. This CDR3 region has 13 residues. Germline V gives CDR1 DFQATT, CDR2 SNEGSKA (reference sequence). V lost 5 bases to trimming and J lost 8 bases; unmatched junction nucleotides: 8. The CDR3 protein is CSAGRQGAGEAFF. CDR3 DNA: TGCAGTGCTGGCCGACAGGGGGCGGGAGAAGCTTTCTTT.

J is TRBJ2-7 and V is TRBV2, with D tentatively TRBD2 (5 bases). In germline, CDR1 is SNHLY, CDR2 FYNNEI. The length of the CDR3 is 11 residues. Trimming pared 8 bases from V and 4 bases from J, leaving 9 bases between. CDR3 residues: CASGSGYEQYF. In DNA form, the CDR3 reads TGTGCCAGCGGGAGTGGGTACGAGCAGTACTTC.

This clonotype came up once. V is TRBV5-6 and J is TRBJ1-2; D is possibly TRBD1 (6 bases). Trimming cost V 1 base and J 4 bases, with 11 bases left between them. Per germline, CDR1 SGHDT and CDR2 YYEEEE. This CDR3 comprises 14 residues. The CDR3, as DNA: TGTGCCAGCAGCTTGACAGGGACCCGCTATGGCTACACCTTC. Translation gives CASSLTGTRYGYTF.

Only one count was recorded for this clonotype. This may come from a read error, since a much larger clone is one base off. This chain uses TRBV11-2 with TRBJ2-1; possible D gene TRBD2, 5 bases. Germline CDR1 is SGHAT and CDR2 is FQNNGV. This CDR3 region has 16 residues. Trimming left V 4 bases short and J 13 bases short, with 26 bases between. The CDR3 spells CASSSPMVPVGETQFF. Written as DNA, the CDR3 is TGTGCCAGCAGCTCCCCGATGGTCCCTGTGGGAGAGACCCAGTTCTTC.

The chain links TRBV11-1 to TRBJ2-3; D call uncertain. This CDR3 is 15 amino acids long. Trimming removed 4 bases from V and 1 base from J, with 12 bases in between. Germline V gives CDR1 SGHAT, CDR2 FQDESV (reference sequence). CDR3: CASSSSLDRTDTQYF. The CDR3 DNA is TGTGCCAGCAGCTCATCCCTGGACCGCACAGATACGCAGTATTTT.

The V gene is TRBV2, the J gene TRBJ2-1, with TRBD2 matching over 7 bases. The CDR3 contains 14 residues. Germline CDR1 and CDR2: SNHLY and FYNNEI. With 1 base clipped from V and 9 bases from J, the junction kept 6 bases outside the gene matches. The CDR3 bases are TGTGCCAGCAGTGAAGGCGGGAGAGATGGTGAGCAGTTCTTC. Amino acids: CASSEGGRDGEQFF.

There are many counts of this clonotype. The chain recombines TRBV20-1 with TRBJ1-3, with D tentatively TRBD1 (6 bases). CDR3 length: 13 residues. Trimming cost V 3 bases and J 4 bases, with 10 bases left between them. Germline values: CDR1 DFQATT, CDR2 SNEGSKA (reference sequence). The CDR3 region has the DNA TGCAGTGCTAGGGTGGACAGCGGAAACACCATATATTTT. Its translation: CSARVDSGNTIYF.

This clonotype turned up a few times. The chain has TRBV19 and TRBJ2-7; D might be TRBD2 (6 bases). CDR3 length: 13 residues. V lost 3 bases and J lost 6, with 12 bases in between. Germline values: CDR1 LNHDA, CDR2 SQIVND (reference sequence). The CDR3 sequence is CASSIGSGGEQYF. DNA for the CDR3: TGTGCCAGTAGTATTGGGTCCGGGGGCGAGCAGTACTTC.

In this sample, this clonotype turned up a few times. The chain uses TRBV2 and TRBJ1-4; TRBD1 matches at 7 bases. Germline CDR1 is SNHLY and CDR2 is FYNNEI. V gave up 3 bases and J gave up 8 bases; unmatched junction bases: 6. The CDR3 consists of 14 residues. The DNA for the CDR3 is TGTGCCAGCAGTGACCCAGGGGGAGGAGAAAAACTGTTTTTT. This codes for CASSDPGGGEKLFF.

The V gene is TRBV6-5, the J gene TRBJ2-5, with TRBD2 matching over 7 bases. The germline V gene has CDR1 MNHEY and CDR2 SVGAGI. V shed 2 bases and J 4 bases; nucleotides not matched to a gene: 10. This CDR3 has 16 residues. The CDR3 DNA is TGTGCCAGCAGTTACCGGGGCGGGAGTGGGTCAGAGACCCAGTACTTC. It translates to CASSYRGGSGSETQYF.

This clonotype was seen more than once but under ten times. The V call is TRBV24-1, the J call TRBJ2-1; 7 nucleotides line up with TRBD2. The V gene end was trimmed by 4 bases and the J gene end by 2 bases; junction bases not matched to a gene: 4. This CDR3 region has 15 residues. Germline V gene sequence: CDR1 KGHDR, CDR2 SFDVKD. CDR3 nucleotides: TGTGCCACCAGTGACGTCGGGGGGACCTACAATGAGCAGTTCTTC. Protein: CATSDVGGTYNEQFF.

V is TRBV29-1 and J is TRBJ1-1; D uncertain. CDR3 length: 13 amino acids. The germline V gene has CDR1 SQVTM and CDR2 ANQGSEA. Between the trimmed V and J ends, which lost 4 bases and 0 bases, there was a span of 9 bases. CDR3 in DNA: TGCAGCGTTGTCGGCAGCATGAACACTGAAGCTTTCTTT. Translation gives CSVVGSMNTEAFF.

This clonotype has at least ten counts. This chain links TRBV10-3 with TRBJ2-5; D gene unclear. From germline, CDR1 is ENHRY and CDR2 SYGVKD. CDR3 length: 14 amino acids. Trimming removed 3 bases at V and 5 bases at J, with 13 bases between. CDR3 residues: CAISDLRASETQYF. CDR3 sequence (DNA): TGTGCCATCAGTGATTTAAGGGCAAGCGAGACCCAGTACTTC.

This clonotype was seen repeatedly, ten times or more. The junction differs from germline at one of its ends, possibly a read error. The chain has TRBV7-3 and TRBJ2-5, with TRBD2 matching 14 bases. The germline CDR1 and CDR2 sequences are SGHTA and FQGTGA. The CDR3 runs 15 residues. The CDR3, as DNA: TGTGCCAGCAGCTATACGGGACTAGCGGGAGAGACCCAGCACTTC. This codes for CASSYTGLAGETQHF.

This clonotype was detected only once. The chain joins TRBV2 to TRBJ1-5; D call uncertain. Germline V gene data show CDR1 as SNHLY and CDR2 as FYNNEI. The CDR3 runs 12 residues. V lost 6 bases and J 9 bases, leaving 12 bases between the germline ends. The CDR3 DNA is TGTGCCAGCAGCCAAGATGGTCTGCCCCAGCATTTT. As protein: CASSQDGLPQHF.

As regards this clonotype: The germline gene is not matched at one end of the junction; a read error may be the cause. Here the CDR3 reads CACKGPGANALTF. The CDR3 DNA sequence: TGTGCCTGCAAAGGGCCTGGGGCCAACGCCCTGACTTTC. The J gene is TRBJ2-6, the V gene TRBV6-1, with D perhaps matching TRBD1 (5 bases). This CDR3 has 13 amino acids. Germline V gene data show CDR1 as MNHNS and CDR2 as SASEGT.

The gene calls are TRBV6-5 and TRBJ2-7; D unclear. Trimming removed 2 bases at V and 2 bases at J, with 7 bases between. CDR1 MNHEY and CDR2 SVGAGI come from the germline V gene. There are 13 residues in the CDR3. For the CDR3, the DNA is TGTGCCAGCAGTTACCGGGCGGCCTACGAGCAGTACTTC. Translation gives CASSYRAAYEQYF.

The table lists this clonotype with many counts. This rearrangement joins TRBV5-1 to TRBJ2-7; D is uncertain. This CDR3 has 15 residues. V was trimmed by 0 bases and J by 0 bases, leaving 10 bases between them. Germline-derived CDR1 and CDR2 are SGHRS and YFSETQ. CDR3 nucleotides: TGCGCCAGCAGCTTGGGAATAGCCCACTCCTACGAGCAGTACTTC. Its protein is CASSLGIAHSYEQYF.